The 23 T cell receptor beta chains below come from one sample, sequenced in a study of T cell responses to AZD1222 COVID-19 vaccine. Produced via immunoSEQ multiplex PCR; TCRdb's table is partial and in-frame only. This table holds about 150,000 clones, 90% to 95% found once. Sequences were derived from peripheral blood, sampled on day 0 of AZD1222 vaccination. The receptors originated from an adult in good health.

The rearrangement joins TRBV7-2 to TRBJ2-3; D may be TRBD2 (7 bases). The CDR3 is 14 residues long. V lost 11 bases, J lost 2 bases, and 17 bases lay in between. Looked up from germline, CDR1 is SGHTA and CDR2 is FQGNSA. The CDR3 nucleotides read TGTGCCGCGAAGGGGGGGCCACTCACAGATACGCAGTATTTT. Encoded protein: CAAKGGPLTDTQYF.

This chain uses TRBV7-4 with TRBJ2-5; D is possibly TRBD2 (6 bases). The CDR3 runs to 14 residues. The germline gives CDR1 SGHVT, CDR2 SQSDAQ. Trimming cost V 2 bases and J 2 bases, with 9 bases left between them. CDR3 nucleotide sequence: TGTGCCAGCAGCTTACCGGGACTGCAAGAGACCCAGTACTTC. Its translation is CASSLPGLQETQYF.

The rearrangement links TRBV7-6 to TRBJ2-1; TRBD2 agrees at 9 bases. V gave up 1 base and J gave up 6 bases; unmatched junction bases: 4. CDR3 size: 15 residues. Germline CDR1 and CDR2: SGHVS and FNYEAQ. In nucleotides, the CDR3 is TGTGCCAGCAGCTTAGATAGCGGGAGTGGCAATGAGCAGTTCTTC. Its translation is CASSLDSGSGNEQFF.

CDR3 loop: CASSEATVYGEKLFF. DNA of the CDR3: TGTGCCAGCAGTGAAGCGACAGTCTACGGGGAAAAACTGTTTTTT. This sequence joins TRBV2 and TRBJ1-4; possible D gene TRBD1, 5 bases. Germline V gene lookup returns CDR1 SNHLY and CDR2 FYNNEI. V gave up 0 bases and J gave up 8 bases, with 13 bases separating them. The CDR3 is 15 residues long.

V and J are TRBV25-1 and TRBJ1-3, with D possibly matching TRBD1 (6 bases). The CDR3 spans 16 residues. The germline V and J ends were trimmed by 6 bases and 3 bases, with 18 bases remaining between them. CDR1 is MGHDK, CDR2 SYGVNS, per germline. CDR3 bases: TGTGCCAGCAGGCCCGGGGGGCATACGTTTGGAAACACCATATATTTT. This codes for CASRPGGHTFGNTIYF.

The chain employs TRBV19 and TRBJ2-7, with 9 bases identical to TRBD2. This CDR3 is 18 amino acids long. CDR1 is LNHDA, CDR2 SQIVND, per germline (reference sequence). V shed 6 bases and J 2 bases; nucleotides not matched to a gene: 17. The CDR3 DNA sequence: TGTGCCAGTAGCTCCGATTGGGCTAGCGGGATGAGGGCCTACGAGCAGTACTTC. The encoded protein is CASSSDWASGMRAYEQYF.

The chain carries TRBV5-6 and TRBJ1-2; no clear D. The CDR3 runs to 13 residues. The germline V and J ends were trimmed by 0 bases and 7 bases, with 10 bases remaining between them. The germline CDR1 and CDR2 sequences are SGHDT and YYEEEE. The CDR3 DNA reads TGTGCCAGCAGCTTGGGTACAGCGGTTGGCTACACCTTC. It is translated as CASSLGTAVGYTF.

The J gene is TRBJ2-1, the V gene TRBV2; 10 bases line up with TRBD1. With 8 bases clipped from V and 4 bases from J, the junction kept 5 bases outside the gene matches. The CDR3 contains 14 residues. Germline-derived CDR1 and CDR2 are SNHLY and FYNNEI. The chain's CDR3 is CASVRQGAYNEQFF. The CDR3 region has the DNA TGTGCCAGCGTCCGACAGGGGGCGTACAATGAGCAGTTCTTC.

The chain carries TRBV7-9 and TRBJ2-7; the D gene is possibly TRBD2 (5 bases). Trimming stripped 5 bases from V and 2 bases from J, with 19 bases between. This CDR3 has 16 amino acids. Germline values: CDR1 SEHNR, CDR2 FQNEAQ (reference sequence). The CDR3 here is CASSNPSRAAAYEQYF. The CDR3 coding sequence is TGTGCCAGCAGCAACCCCTCCCGGGCAGCGGCCTACGAGCAGTACTTC.

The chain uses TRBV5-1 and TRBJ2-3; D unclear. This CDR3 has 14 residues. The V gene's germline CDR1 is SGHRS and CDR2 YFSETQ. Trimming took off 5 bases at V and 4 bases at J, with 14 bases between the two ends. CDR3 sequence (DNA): TGCGCCAGCAGATCCGCTTCGAACGCAGATACGCAGTATTTT. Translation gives CASRSASNADTQYF.

CDR3 loop: CASSFRRQETQYF. The CDR3 region has the DNA TGTGCCAGCAGTTTTAGGCGGCAAGAGACCCAGTACTTC. V is TRBV12-3 or TRBV12-4 and J is TRBJ2-5; D is uncertain. Trimming took 3 bases from V and 2 from J, leaving 7 bases between them. CDR3 size: 13 residues.

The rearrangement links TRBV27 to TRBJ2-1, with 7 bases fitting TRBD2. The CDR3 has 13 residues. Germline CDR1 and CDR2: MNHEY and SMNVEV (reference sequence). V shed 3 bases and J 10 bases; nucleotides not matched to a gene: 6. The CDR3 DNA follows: TGTGCCAGCAGTTTGATTTGGCGGGGGGAGCAGTTCTTC. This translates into CASSLIWRGEQFF.

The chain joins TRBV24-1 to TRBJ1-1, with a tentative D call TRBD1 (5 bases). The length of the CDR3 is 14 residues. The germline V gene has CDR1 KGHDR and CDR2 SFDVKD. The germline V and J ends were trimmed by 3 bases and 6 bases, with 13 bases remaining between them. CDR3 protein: CATSDTFDSSEAFF. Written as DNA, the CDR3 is TGTGCCACCAGTGATACCTTCGACAGTTCTGAAGCTTTCTTT.

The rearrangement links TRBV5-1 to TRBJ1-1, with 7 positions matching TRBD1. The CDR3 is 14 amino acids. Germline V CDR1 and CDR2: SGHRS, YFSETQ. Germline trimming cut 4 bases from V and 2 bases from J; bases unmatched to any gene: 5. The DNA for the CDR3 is TGCGCCAGCAGCCGAGGAGGGGGCAACACTGAAGCTTTCTTT. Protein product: CASSRGGGNTEAFF.

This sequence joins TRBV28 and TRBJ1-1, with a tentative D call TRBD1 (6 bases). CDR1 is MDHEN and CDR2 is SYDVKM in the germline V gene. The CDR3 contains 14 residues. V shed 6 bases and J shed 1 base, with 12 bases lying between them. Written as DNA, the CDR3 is TGTGCCAGCAGGTTAGGACAGTCGAACACTGAAGCTTTCTTT. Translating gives CASRLGQSNTEAFF.

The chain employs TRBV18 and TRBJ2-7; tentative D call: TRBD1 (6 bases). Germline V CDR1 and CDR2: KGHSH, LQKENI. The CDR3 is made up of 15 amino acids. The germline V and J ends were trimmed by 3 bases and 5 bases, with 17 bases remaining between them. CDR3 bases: TGTGCCAGCTCACCGGGCAGGGGTCTGGAAAACGAGCAGTACTTC. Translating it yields CASSPGRGLENEQYF.

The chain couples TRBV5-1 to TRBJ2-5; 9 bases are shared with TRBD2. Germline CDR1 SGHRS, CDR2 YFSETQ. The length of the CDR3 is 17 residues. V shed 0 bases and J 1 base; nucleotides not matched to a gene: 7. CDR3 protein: CASSLGGVAGAQETQYF. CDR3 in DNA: TGCGCCAGCAGCTTGGGAGGGGTAGCGGGGGCCCAAGAGACCCAGTACTTC.

The CDR3 loop reads CASSYFGSSSYEQYF. In DNA, the CDR3 is TGTGCCAGCAGTTACTTCGGGAGTAGCTCCTACGAGCAGTACTTC. The rearrangement uses TRBV6-5 and TRBJ2-7; D might be TRBD2 (6 bases). Germline CDR1 MNHEY, CDR2 SVGAGI. The V end lost 1 base, the J end lost 0 bases, and 10 bases lay between the germline ends. The CDR3 sequence is 15 residues long.

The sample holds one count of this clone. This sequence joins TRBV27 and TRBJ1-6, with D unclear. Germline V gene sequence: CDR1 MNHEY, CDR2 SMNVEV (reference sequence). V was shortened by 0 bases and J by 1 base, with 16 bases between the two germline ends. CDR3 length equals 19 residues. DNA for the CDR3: TGTGCCAGCAGTTTATCGAGCTTTCGGGGAAGGTCCTATAATTCACCCCTCCACTTT. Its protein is CASSLSSFRGRSYNSPLHF.

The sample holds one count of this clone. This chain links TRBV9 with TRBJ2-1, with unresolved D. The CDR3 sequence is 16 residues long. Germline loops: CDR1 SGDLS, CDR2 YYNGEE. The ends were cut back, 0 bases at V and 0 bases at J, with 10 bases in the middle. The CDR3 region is CASSVEPFSSYNEQFF. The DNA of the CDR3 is TGTGCCAGCAGCGTAGAACCCTTTAGCTCCTACAATGAGCAGTTCTTC. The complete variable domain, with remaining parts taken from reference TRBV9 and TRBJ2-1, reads DSGVTQTPKHLITATGQRVTLRCSPRSGDLSVYWYQQSLDQGLQFLIQYYNGEERAKGNILERFSAQQFPDLHSELNLSSLELGDSALYFCASSVEPFSSYNEQFFGPGTRLTVL.

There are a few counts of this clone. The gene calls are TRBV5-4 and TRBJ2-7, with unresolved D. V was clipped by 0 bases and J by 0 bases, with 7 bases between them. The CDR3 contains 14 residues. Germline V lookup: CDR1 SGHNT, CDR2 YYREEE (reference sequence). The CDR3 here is CASSLELSSYEQYF. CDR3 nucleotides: TGTGCCAGCAGCTTGGAGTTGAGCTCCTACGAGCAGTACTTC.

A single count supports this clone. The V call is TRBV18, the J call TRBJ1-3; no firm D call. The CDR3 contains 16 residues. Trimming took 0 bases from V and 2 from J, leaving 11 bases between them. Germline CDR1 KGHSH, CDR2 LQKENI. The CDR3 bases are TGTGCCAGCTCACCACCGGGCAGGCCCACTGGAAACACCATATATTTT. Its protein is CASSPPGRPTGNTIYF.

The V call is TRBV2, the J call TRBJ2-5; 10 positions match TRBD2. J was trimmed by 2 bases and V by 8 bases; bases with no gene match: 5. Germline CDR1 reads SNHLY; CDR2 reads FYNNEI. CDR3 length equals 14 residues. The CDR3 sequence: CASASSGRQETQYF. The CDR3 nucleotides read TGTGCCAGCGCTTCTAGCGGGAGACAAGAGACCCAGTACTTC.